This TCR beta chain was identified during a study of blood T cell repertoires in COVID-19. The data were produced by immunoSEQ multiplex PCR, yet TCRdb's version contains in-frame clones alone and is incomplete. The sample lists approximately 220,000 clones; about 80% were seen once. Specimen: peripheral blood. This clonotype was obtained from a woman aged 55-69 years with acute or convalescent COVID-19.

The CDR3 coding sequence is TGTGCCAGCAGCCCTACTAGCGGGGGGGCAGGTGAGACCCAGTACTTC. Its translation: CASSPTSGGAGETQYF. This sequence joins TRBV7-2 and TRBJ2-5, with 13 positions matching TRBD2. The CDR3 length is 16 residues. The ends lost 5 bases at V and 5 bases at J; junction bases unmatched: 8. CDR1 is SGHTA and CDR2 is FQGNSA in the germline V gene.